Each of the 17 T cell receptor beta chains below was sequenced from the same sample in a study of T cells expressing NK-cell markers. After re-calling the 5' RACE reads, TCRdb lists one entry per CDR3 protein, DNA absent. The data show 550,000 or so distinct CDR3 sequences, and the top ten clones hold around 3.3%. Sequenced material: blood T cells: a sorted CD56 or NKG2C T cell subset, CD4+ or CD8+ T cells, or bulk PBMC T cells (not recorded which). The receptors shown here come from a man younger than 30 in good health.

The V and J genes are TRBV7-9 and TRBJ2-2; the D gene TCRdb calls, TRBD2, cannot be checked with no DNA. The CDR3 is 17 residues long. Looked up from germline, CDR1 is SEHNR and CDR2 is FQNEAQ (reference sequence). Here the CDR3 reads CASSLGPLARNTGELFF.

The chain is built from TRBV2 and TRBJ2-3. The length of the CDR3 is 14 residues. Per germline, CDR1 SNHLY and CDR2 FYNNEI. CDR3 region: CASSATHYTDTQYF.

The V call is TRBV21-1, the J call TRBJ1-5; TCRdb picks TRBD1, but there is no DNA to check that call. TRBV21-1 is described as a pseudogene. The CDR3 contains 20 residues. CDR3 loop: CASSKWFRTGNAYSNQPQHF.

This rearrangement joins TRBV5-1 to TRBJ2-7; absent DNA, TCRdb's TRBD2 call cannot be checked. Per germline, CDR1 SGHRS and CDR2 YFSETQ. This CDR3 region has 14 residues. CDR3 protein: CASSRRGETYEQYF.

V usage is TRBV5-1 and J usage is TRBJ2-7. Looked up from germline, CDR1 is SGHRS and CDR2 is YFSETQ. The CDR3 sequence is 14 residues long. CDR3 sequence: CASSLGVADSEQYF.

The rearrangement links TRBV14 to TRBJ2-3; TCRdb returns TRBD2, unconfirmable since there is no DNA. The CDR3 totals 15 residues. The germline V gene has CDR1 SGHDN and CDR2 FVKESK. The CDR3 here is CASSDQFSGTDTQYF.

The chain recombines TRBV27 with TRBJ2-5; the TRBD2 assignment by TCRdb is unverifiable without DNA. The CDR3 length is 22 residues. Germline V lookup: CDR1 MNHEY, CDR2 SMNVEV (reference sequence). CDR3 region: CASSLSPTLATSGREALETQYF.

The chain employs TRBV25-1 and TRBJ1-2. This CDR3 is 11 amino acids long. Germline-derived CDR1 and CDR2 are MGHDK and SYGVNS. The CDR3 region is CASSNWEGYTF.

This chain joins TRBV29-1 and TRBJ2-3; TCRdb gives TRBD2 as the D gene, but with no DNA this cannot be confirmed. The CDR3 length is 18 residues. The germline CDR1 and CDR2 sequences are SQVTM and ANQGSEA. The CDR3 region is CSVEWRLAGGGSTDTQYF.

The chain joins TRBV7-9 to TRBJ1-1. CDR1 and CDR2 from the germline V gene are SEHNR and FQNEAQ (reference sequence). The CDR3 contains 14 residues. Here the CDR3 reads CASSLSPGNTEAFF.

This chain links TRBV28 with TRBJ2-7; TCRdb's D call of TRBD1 is untestable without DNA. The germline V gene has CDR1 MDHEN and CDR2 SYDVKM. The CDR3 extends over 13 amino acids. The CDR3 spells CASHPLGDRVQYF.

The chain is built from TRBV24-1 and TRBJ2-1; the D call from TCRdb, TRBD1, cannot be confirmed without DNA. This CDR3 has 15 residues. The germline gives CDR1 KGHDR, CDR2 SFDVKD. The chain's CDR3 is CATRSGTGNHNEQFF.

The rearrangement joins TRBV5-1 to TRBJ2-5; TCRdb indicates TRBD1, and absent DNA this call remains unverified. Germline-derived CDR1 and CDR2 are SGHRS and YFSETQ. The CDR3 runs to 15 residues. This CDR3 is CASSLDSLSGETQYF.

This chain joins TRBV5-1 and TRBJ2-1; the D call of TRBD1 rests on TCRdb alone, since no DNA is present to check it. CDR1 SGHRS and CDR2 YFSETQ come from the germline V gene. The CDR3 totals 16 residues. CDR3 loop: CASNKGGKVSYNEQFF.

The chain joins TRBV4-2 to TRBJ2-1; the D gene TCRdb calls, TRBD2, cannot be checked with no DNA. CDR3 size: 17 residues. Germline V gene data show CDR1 as LGHNA and CDR2 as YNFKEQ. CDR3 sequence reads: CASSQDVASGRPNEQFF.

The chain links TRBV7-2 to TRBJ2-1. The germline CDR1 and CDR2 sequences are SGHTA and FQGNSA. The CDR3 loop spans 14 amino acids. CDR3 sequence: CASSPYSSYNEQFF. Supplemented by reference TRBV7-2 and TRBJ2-1, the full variable domain reads GAGVSQSPSNKVTEKGKDVELRCDPISGHTALYWYRQSLGQGLEFLIYFQGNSAPDKSGLPSDRFSAERTGGSVSTLTIQRTQQEDSAVYLCASSPYSSYNEQFFGPGTRLTVL.

The chain has TRBV7-9 and TRBJ2-5; TCRdb returns TRBD1, unconfirmable since there is no DNA. Germline V gives CDR1 SEHNR, CDR2 FQNEAQ (reference sequence). The CDR3 has 15 amino acids. The CDR3 spells CASSFRTGHQETQYF.